This T cell receptor (beta chain) was retrieved from a study of T cell changes during pregnancy in multiple sclerosis. Germline values: CDR1 SGDLS, CDR2 YYNGEE. The CDR3 runs 16 residues. V shed 4 bases, J shed 10 bases, and the junction held 14 bases outside the gene matches. TCRdb keeps only in-frame clones here, not all; method: immunoSEQ multiplex PCR. This sample carries tens of thousands of clones, 92% of them seen once, and the ten largest clones take around 4.8%. The sequenced sample was peripheral blood, obtained in the first trimester of pregnancy. The V gene is TRBV9, the J gene TRBJ2-1; 10 bases are a match to TRBD2. The sequence was obtained from a female donor in good health, enrolled as a control in a pregnancy study. CDR3 residues: CASSPLSGGGLGEQFF. In nucleotides, the CDR3 is TGTGCCAGCAGCCCCTTAAGCGGGGGGGGCCTCGGGGAGCAGTTCTTC.